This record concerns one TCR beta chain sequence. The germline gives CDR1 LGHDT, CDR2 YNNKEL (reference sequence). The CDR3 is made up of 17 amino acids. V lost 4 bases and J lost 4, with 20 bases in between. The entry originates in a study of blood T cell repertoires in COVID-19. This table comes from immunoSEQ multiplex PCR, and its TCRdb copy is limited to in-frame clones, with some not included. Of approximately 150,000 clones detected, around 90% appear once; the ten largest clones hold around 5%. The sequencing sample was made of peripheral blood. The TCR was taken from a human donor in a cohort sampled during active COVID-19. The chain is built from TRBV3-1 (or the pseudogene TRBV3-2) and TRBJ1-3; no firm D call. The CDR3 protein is CASSPAYGEIGGNTIYF. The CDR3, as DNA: TGTGCCAGCAGCCCAGCGTACGGGGAAATAGGGGGAAACACCATATATTTT.